The rows below give T cell receptor beta chains drawn from one sample of a study of CD8 T cells in Susac syndrome. TCRdb redid the calling of the immunoSEQ multiplex PCR reads with MiXCR, one entry per CDR3 protein. Of 45,000 to 60,000 distinct CDR3 sequences in the sample, about 92% were seen once. The sequencing input was CD8+ T cells from PBMCs. These TCRs come from a human donor with multiple sclerosis. The CDR3 runs from the conserved cysteine through the conserved F or W. D genes are given only for firm matches. The listing skips clone size in some rows; elsewhere it reads once, few, many or a size class.

j_call v_call clone_size d_call cdr3_aa cdr3_nt
TRBJ2-7 TRBV19 - TRBD1 CASSITGGSSYEQYF TGTGCCAGTAGTATAACAGGGGGGAGCTCCTACGAGCAGTACTTC
TRBJ2-5 TRBV7-9 - - CASSHRAAFQETQYF TGTGCCAGCAGCCACCGGGCGGCTTTCCAAGAGACCCAGTACTTC
TRBJ1-1 TRBV12-3/TRBV12-4 - - CASSLGGGGTEAFF TGTGCCAGCAGTTTAGGGGGCGGCGGCACTGAAGCTTTCTTT
TRBJ2-7 TRBV11-2 - - CASSFALDSTYEQYF TGTGCCAGCAGCTTTGCCCTGGACAGTACCTACGAGCAGTACTTC
TRBJ2-7 TRBV28 few - CASTVDGNEQYF TGTGCCAGCACCGTTGACGGTAACGAGCAGTACTTC
TRBJ2-2 TRBV6-5 - - CASSSPGVGNTGELFF TGTGCCAGCAGTTCCCCAGGGGTGGGGAACACCGGGGAGCTGTTTTTT
TRBJ2-3 TRBV6-1 - TRBD1 CASSEWIWTGNAEDTQYF TGTGCCAGCAGTGAATGGATCTGGACAGGGAATGCCGAAGATACGCAGTATTTT
TRBJ1-5 TRBV2 - - CASSAGMNQPQHF TGTGCCAGCAGTGCAGGGATGAATCAGCCCCAGCATTTT
TRBJ2-7 TRBV5-1 - - CASIDRAGEQYF TGCGCCAGCATCGACCGGGCTGGCGAGCAGTACTTC
TRBJ1-5 TRBV2 - - CASSGVRSNQPQHF TGTGCCAGCAGTGGCGTGCGAAGCAATCAGCCCCAGCATTTT
TRBJ1-5 TRBV12-5 - - CASGALSPQHF TGTGCTAGTGGTGCCCTATCACCCCAGCATTTT
TRBJ2-7 TRBV13 - - CASSLGVLGTYEQYF TGTGCCAGCAGCTTAGGAGTGCTCGGAACCTACGAGCAGTACTTC
TRBJ2-5 TRBV30 - - CAWSAPLAYTEQETQYF TGTGCCTGGAGCGCCCCCCTCGCGTACACGGAGCAAGAGACCCAGTACTTC
TRBJ1-1 TRBV30 once - CAWSVGTSNTEAFF TGTGCCTGGAGTGTCGGGACATCGAACACTGAAGCTTTCTTT
TRBJ1-2 TRBV11-1 once - CASSSGGSNYGYTF TGTGCCAGCAGCTCCGGAGGGTCTAACTATGGCTACACCTTC
TRBJ1-2 TRBV29-1 - - CSVLTGGYGYTF TGCAGCGTGCTGACCGGGGGCTATGGCTACACCTTC
TRBJ2-3 TRBV12-3/TRBV12-4 - - CASNWGGPSGDTQYF TGTGCCAGCAATTGGGGTGGACCCTCCGGGGATACGCAGTATTTT
TRBJ2-7 TRBV6-5 - TRBD2 CASSYGSGAPIYEQYF TGTGCCAGCAGTTACGGGAGCGGGGCGCCGATCTACGAGCAGTACTTC
TRBJ1-1 TRBV9 - - CASSVVGWTEAFF TGTGCCAGCAGCGTAGTAGGATGGACTGAAGCTTTCTTT
TRBJ2-7 TRBV5-6 - TRBD2 CASSGPGLAGAPWSYEQYF TGTGCCAGCAGCGGACCGGGACTAGCGGGGGCTCCGTGGTCCTACGAGCAGTACTTC
TRBJ2-7 TRBV13 - - CASSSTSGVPEQYF TGTGCCAGCAGCAGTACCTCTGGAGTACCCGAGCAGTACTTC
TRBJ2-7 TRBV4-2 - - CASSQAAGDGKDEQYF TGTGCCAGCAGCCAAGCCGCGGGTGACGGAAAGGACGAGCAGTACTTC
TRBJ1-5 TRBV6-6 - TRBD1 CASSPRTGNNQPQHF TGTGCCAGCAGTCCCCGGACAGGGAACAATCAGCCCCAGCATTTT
TRBJ1-3 TRBV30 - - CAWSRDTSRNTIYF TGTGCCTGGAGTCGGGACACGAGTCGAAACACCATATATTTT
TRBJ1-6 TRBV30 few - CAWHKGGQLESAYNSPLHF TGTGCCTGGCACAAAGGGGGGCAACTGGAGTCGGCCTATAATTCACCCCTCCACTTT
TRBJ1-1 TRBV6-6 - - CASSYGEAFF TGTGCCAGCAGTTACGGGGAAGCTTTCTTT
TRBJ1-1 TRBV28 - - CASSYRPQAEAFF TGTGCCAGCAGTTACCGACCGCAGGCTGAAGCTTTCTTT
TRBJ2-5 TRBV7-7 - TRBD2 CASGNRDKKGETQYF TGTGCTAGCGGGAACCGGGACAAAAAGGGCGAGACCCAGTACTTC
TRBJ1-2 TRBV9 - - CASSVTGENYGYTF TGTGCCAGCAGCGTTACAGGTGAAAACTATGGCTACACCTTC
TRBJ2-2 TRBV19 - - CASNDINTGELFF TGTGCCAGTAACGACATCAACACCGGGGAGCTGTTTTTT
TRBJ2-7 TRBV7-6 - - CASSARAESYEQYF TGTGCCTCTTCGGCCCGGGCTGAATCCTACGAGCAGTACTTC
TRBJ1-1 TRBV18 - - CASSPRYSWSDTEAFF TGTGCCAGCTCACCACGGTACAGTTGGTCCGACACTGAAGCTTTCTTT
TRBJ1-1 TRBV2 - - CARLQGNTEAFF TGTGCCAGGCTACAGGGAAACACTGAAGCTTTCTTT
TRBJ2-2 TRBV15 - - CATSRDQTGELFF TGTGCCACCAGCAGAGATCAAACCGGGGAGCTGTTTTTT
TRBJ2-5 TRBV3-1 - TRBD2 CASSQTSGNSKETQYF TGTGCCAGCAGCCAAACTAGCGGAAATTCTAAAGAGACCCAGTACTTC
TRBJ2-1 TRBV18 - - CASSPPISYNEQFF TGTGCCAGCTCCCCCCCAATCTCCTACAATGAGCAGTTCTTC
TRBJ2-2 TRBV3-1 - - CASNQAYTGELFF TGTGCCAGCAATCAGGCCTACACCGGGGAGCTGTTTTTT